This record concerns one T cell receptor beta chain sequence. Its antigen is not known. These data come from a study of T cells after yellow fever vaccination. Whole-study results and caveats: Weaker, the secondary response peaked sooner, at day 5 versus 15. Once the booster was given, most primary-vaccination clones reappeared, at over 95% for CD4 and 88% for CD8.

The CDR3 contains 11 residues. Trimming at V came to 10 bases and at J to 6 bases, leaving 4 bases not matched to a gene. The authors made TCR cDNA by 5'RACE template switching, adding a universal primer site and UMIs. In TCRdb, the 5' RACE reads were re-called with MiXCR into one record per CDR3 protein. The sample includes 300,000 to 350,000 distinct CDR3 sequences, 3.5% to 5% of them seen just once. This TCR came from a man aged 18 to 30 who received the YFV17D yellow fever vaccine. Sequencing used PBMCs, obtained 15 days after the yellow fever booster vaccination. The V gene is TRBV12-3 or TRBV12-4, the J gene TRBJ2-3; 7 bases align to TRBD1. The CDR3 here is CANGRGDTQYF. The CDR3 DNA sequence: TGTGCCAACGGCAGGGGGGATACGCAGTATTTT.